The 16 T cell receptor beta chains below were found in one sample sequenced in a study of tumor-infiltrating lymphocytes in primary liver carcinoma. A constant-region primer primed TCR beta cDNA synthesis from roughly 520 ng of total RNA. Three nested multiplex PCR rounds of slightly modified ARM-PCR generated TCR beta libraries. For roughly 10 cycles apiece, the opening two PCR rounds ran with TRBV1-TRBV30 forward primers and a C-beta reverse primer. MiXCR, run by TCRdb on the multiplex PCR reads, gives a single entry per CDR3 protein. Of 70,000 to 95,000 distinct CDR3 sequences in the sample, 60% to 80% were seen once. Unsorted bulk tissue, about 17-34 mg of it, served as the source for co-extraction of RNA and DNA. The source material was liver tumor tissue from sampling region 4. Subset specified: tumor region T4, right-lateral pole. These receptors were taken from a man aged 40-55 years with primary liver carcinoma and hepatitis B virus infection.

Remarks on this clonotype: This may be a read error, as it is one base from a much larger clone. The V gene is TRBV7-9, the J gene TRBJ2-1, with 8 bases that match TRBD2. Germline V gene lookup returns CDR1 SEHNR and CDR2 FQNEAQ (reference sequence). V trimming: 3 bases; J trimming: 9 bases; junction bases outside the gene matches: 7. The CDR3 spans 14 residues. CDR3 region: CASSFTSGNSEQFF. CDR3 in DNA: TGTGCCAGCAGCTTCACTAGCGGCAACAGTGAGCAGTTCTTC. The whole variable domain, filled in from reference TRBV7-9 and TRBJ2-1, reads DTGVSQNPRHKITKRGQNVTFRCDPISEHNRLYWYRQTLGQGPEFLTYFQNEAQLEKSRLLSDRFSAERPKGSFSTLEIQRTEQGDSAMYLCASSFTSGNSEQFFGPGTRLTVL.

A word on this clonotype: The junction and the germline gene differ at one end; a read error may be behind it. Written as DNA, the CDR3 is TGTACCAGCAGCTTAGCGGGACTAGCTCGCTCATACAATGAGCGGTTCTTC. It codes for CTSSLAGLARSYNERFF. The chain joins TRBV11-1 to TRBJ2-1, with TRBD2 identical over 9 bases. The germline gives CDR1 SGHAT, CDR2 FQDESV (reference sequence). This CDR3 has 17 amino acids.

CDR3: CASSNGTNYGYTF. In nucleotides, the CDR3 is TGCGCCAGCAGCAACGGGACTAACTATGGCTACACCTTC. The chain joins TRBV5-1 to TRBJ1-2; no firm D call. This CDR3 region has 13 residues. Germline V lookup: CDR1 SGHRS, CDR2 YFSETQ. Trimming pared 4 bases from V and 0 bases from J, leaving 7 bases between.

For this clonotype: A much larger clone lies one base from this, so it may be a read error. The genes are TRBV6-5 and TRBJ1-1, with 8 bases aligning to TRBD1. This CDR3 is 14 amino acids long. The germline V gene encodes CDR1 MNHEY and CDR2 SVGAGI. This chain's CDR3 is CVSSYSDRADEAFF. CDR3 nucleotide sequence: TGTGTCAGCAGTTACTCGGACAGGGCGGATGAAGCTTTCTTT.

Only a few counts were recorded for this clonotype. The chain is built from TRBV28 and TRBJ2-3; the match to TRBD2 covers 9 bases. The CDR3 has 16 residues. Germline V gives CDR1 MDHEN, CDR2 SYDVKM. J was trimmed by 3 bases and V by 4 bases; bases with no gene match: 8. The CDR3: CASSSGVAGETDTQYF. CDR3 coding DNA: TGTGCCAGCAGTTCCGGGGTAGCGGGAGAAACAGATACGCAGTATTTT.

About this clonotype itself: This CDR3 fails to terminate in the conserved phenylalanine or tryptophan, so it likely reflects a read error. The V gene is TRBV11-2, the J gene TRBJ2-3; D is tentatively TRBD1 or TRBD2 (6 bases each). With 11 bases removed from V and 4 bases from J, the gap between germline ends came to 19 bases. The CDR3 consists of 14 residues. The germline V gene has CDR1 SGHAT and CDR2 FQNNGV. CDR3 coding DNA: TGTGCCGGAGGGACACAGGAGCCCGCAGATACGCAGTATCTT. It codes for CAGGTQEPADTQYL.

This clonotype was seen only a few times. The genes are TRBV6-4 and TRBJ2-1, with 16 bases that match TRBD2. CDR1 MRHNA and CDR2 SNTAGT come from the germline V gene. Unmatched junction bases numbered 1, after V lost 0 bases and J lost 8 bases. This CDR3 is 16 amino acids long. This CDR3 is CASSDSGTSGGDEQFF. DNA for the CDR3: TGTGCCAGCAGTGACTCCGGGACTAGCGGGGGGGATGAGCAGTTCTTC.

Concerning this clonotype: A read error may account for a junction end that differs from germline. This rearrangement joins TRBV6-1 to TRBJ2-6; weak D call: TRBD2 (6 bases). In germline, CDR1 is MNHNS, CDR2 SASEGT. The CDR3 totals 16 residues. The DNA of the CDR3 is TGTGCCAGCAGTGAAGGCGGGGTAACTGGGGCCAACGTCCTGAGTTTC. Protein: CASSEGGVTGANVLSF.

J is TRBJ2-7 and V is TRBV11-2, with 7 bases that match TRBD1. CDR3 size: 15 residues. Germline trimming cut 6 bases from V and 7 bases from J; bases unmatched to any gene: 15. CDR1 is SGHAT and CDR2 is FQNNGV in the germline V gene. For the CDR3, the DNA is TGTGCCAGCAGTCAATATTCGGTAGGGGGCTATGAGCAGTACTTC. The encoded protein is CASSQYSVGGYEQYF.

This clonotype was observed many times. V gene TRBV30 combines with J gene TRBJ2-7; a weak D match, TRBD1 (6 bases). V dropped 4 bases and J dropped 0 bases, with 13 bases sitting between them. The CDR3 is made up of 14 amino acids. Germline CDR1 GTSNPN, CDR2 SVGIG (reference sequence). CDR3 residues: CAWKRRGGSYEQYF. The CDR3 nucleotides are TGTGCCTGGAAGAGGAGAGGGGGCTCCTACGAGCAGTACTTC.

In regard to this clonotype: This may be a read error: a much more frequent sequence differs by one nucleotide. The chain links TRBV2 to TRBJ2-3, with 11 bases that match TRBD1. The CDR3 has 15 amino acids. Germline V lookup: CDR1 SNHLY, CDR2 FYNNEI. Losses at the gene ends were 5 bases for V and 6 bases for J; bases not matched to a gene: 7. CDR3 nucleotides: TGTGCCAGCAGTAGGGACAGGGGGGCCAAGGATACGCAGTATTTT. It codes for CASSRDRGAKDTQYF.

This clonotype was seen a single time. The genes are TRBV30 and TRBJ2-2, with 7 positions matching TRBD1. The CDR3 runs to 15 residues. Germline CDR1 reads GTSNPN; CDR2 reads SVGIG (reference sequence). The CDR3 region is CASSRLGGNTGELFF. The DNA for the CDR3 is TGTGCTTCGAGTCGGCTAGGGGGCAACACCGGGGAGCTGTTTTTT.

As for this clonotype: Likely a read error: the CDR3 ends without its conserved phenylalanine or tryptophan. The chain has TRBV6-5 and TRBJ2-7; perhaps D is TRBD1 or TRBD2 (5 bases each). The CDR3 loop spans 14 amino acids. Germline V gene sequence: CDR1 MNHEY, CDR2 SVGAGI. The CDR3: CTSSYDRGPYEQYY. DNA of the CDR3: TGTACGAGCAGTTACGACCGGGGACCCTACGAGCAGTACTAC.

Note on this clonotype: A much larger clone lies a single base off, so this may be a read error. This chain links TRBV6-2 or TRBV6-3 with TRBJ2-1; D is undetermined. Germline CDR1 reads MNHEY; CDR2 reads SVGEGT. The CDR3 covers 13 residues. The CDR3 DNA follows: TGTGCCAGCAGTTATGGCGGCTACAGTGAGCAGTTCTTC. As protein: CASSYGGYSEQFF.

On this clonotype itself: An end of the junction differs from the germline gene, which may be a read error. J is TRBJ2-1 and V is TRBV11-2; possibly TRBD2 for D (5 bases). This CDR3 region has 13 residues. The germline CDR1 and CDR2 sequences are SGHAT and FQNNGV. This chain's CDR3 is CASDRGSGNEQFF. CDR3 DNA: TGTGCCAGTGACCGGGGTTCTGGGAATGAGCAATTCTTC. Together with reference TRBV11-2 and TRBJ2-1, the CDR3 gives the full variable domain: EAGVAQSPRYKIIEKRQSVAFWCNPISGHATLYWYQQILGQGPKLLIQFQNNGVVDDSQLPKDRFSAERLKGVDSTLKIQPAKLEDSAVYLCASDRGSGNEQFFGPGTRLTVL.

The chain is built from TRBV5-6 and TRBJ2-1; 7 positions match TRBD1. V shed 0 bases, J shed 13 bases, and the junction held 16 bases outside the gene matches. Germline CDR1 and CDR2: SGHDT and YYEEEE. The CDR3 spans 16 residues. The CDR3 protein is CASSLEGASSYSEQFF. The CDR3 coding sequence is TGTGCCAGCAGCTTGGAGGGGGCAAGCTCCTACAGTGAACAGTTCTTC.